This TCR beta chain was identified during a study of OX40 agonist ivuxolimab in advanced cancers. Whole-study context: Patients were treated with intravenous ivuxolimab, dosed at 0.01 to 10 mg/kg and infused every 2 weeks. General study results and limits: Fewer expanded clones were found on average in CD4+ than in CD8+ T cells. Doses of 0.1 to 3.0 mg/kg were accompanied by clonal expansion of CD4+ and CD8+ blood T cells by week 6.

The protocol was immunoSEQ multiplex PCR, while the TCRdb copy is restricted to in-frame clones and leaves out a portion. Of 90,000 to 100,000 clones in the sample, just under 85% are singletons; the top ten hold 1.4% to 1.5%. Trimming took 5 bases from V and 5 from J, leaving 10 bases between them. CDR3 length equals 14 residues. Germline CDR1 reads MRHNA; CDR2 reads SNTAGT. About this clone: No antigen is known for it.

Here the sequenced sample was CD4+ or CD8+ T cells sorted from blood, taken in a trial of the OX40 agonist ivuxolimab. The clonotype comes from an adult with an advanced solid tumor such as melanoma, head and neck, liver or kidney cancer. The rearrangement uses TRBV6-4 and TRBJ1-6; possible D gene TRBD1, 6 bases. CDR3 bases: TGTGCCAGCAGTCTACAGGGCGATAATTCACCCCTCCACTTT. It specifies CASSLQGDNSPLHF.